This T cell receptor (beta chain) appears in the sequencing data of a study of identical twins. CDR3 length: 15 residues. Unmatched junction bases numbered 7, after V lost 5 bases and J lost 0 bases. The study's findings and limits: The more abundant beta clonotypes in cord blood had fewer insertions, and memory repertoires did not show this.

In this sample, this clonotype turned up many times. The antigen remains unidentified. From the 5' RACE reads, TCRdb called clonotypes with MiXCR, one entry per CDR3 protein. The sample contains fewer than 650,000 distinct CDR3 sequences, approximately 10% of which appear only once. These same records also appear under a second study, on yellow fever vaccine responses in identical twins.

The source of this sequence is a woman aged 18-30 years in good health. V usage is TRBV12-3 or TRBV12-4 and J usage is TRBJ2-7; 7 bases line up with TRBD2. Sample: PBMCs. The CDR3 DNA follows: TGTGCCAGCAGTCCCAGCGGGGCGGCCTCCTACGAGCAGTACTTC. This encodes CASSPSGAASYEQYF.